What follows describes a single TCR beta chain. Its cognate antigen is unknown. Per the germline V gene, CDR1 is MRHNA and CDR2 is SNTAGT. The V gene end was trimmed by 1 base and the J gene end by 7 bases; junction bases not matched to a gene: 4. The CDR3 loop spans 14 amino acids. Together with a sample-barcoded 5' primer, a J-beta primer mix was included in a second PCR lasting about 6 to 11 cycles. TCRdb processed the 5' RACE reads anew with MiXCR; each CDR3 protein has one entry. The table shows roughly 930,000 distinct CDR3 sequences, with roughly 50% occurring only once. This specimen comes from a study of blood T cells in healthy people across ages. Study-level results: More naive CD4+ cells and higher diversity were found in long-lived than in aged donors. The recorded TCR beta diversity per million T cells decreased in a roughly linear manner with age.

The sequencing input was blood. The receptor's source is a man aged 25-45 years in good health. V is TRBV6-4 and J is TRBJ2-1, with TRBD2 matching 7 bases. The CDR3 DNA follows: TGTGCCAGCAGTGACTGGGGGGGATCGAATGAGCAGTTCTTC. Residues: CASSDWGGSNEQFF.